This T cell receptor beta chain is drawn from a study of blood T cell repertoires in COVID-19. On the study more broadly: The United States, Italy and Spain supplied acute and convalescent COVID-19 samples.

The repertoire was sequenced with immunoSEQ multiplex PCR; TCRdb's copy has only in-frame clones and lacks some. This table has roughly 140,000 clones, around 84% appearing once. V was pared by 3 bases and J by 6 bases, with 5 bases between. The length of the CDR3 is 12 residues. CDR1 is KGHSH, CDR2 LQKENI, per germline. Individuals drawn from about 26 US areas were roughly 18 to 95 years old. Clinical history reported by participants formed the basis on which cohorts were assigned. This clone has a single count. The rearrangement links TRBV18 to TRBJ2-2; D remains unclear. The receptor's source is a man between 50 and 59 years old who had recovered from COVID-19. The specimen was PBMCs or T cells enriched from blood (not recorded which). The CDR3 nucleotides are TGTGCCAGCTCACCCTCTTCCGGGGAGCTGTTTTTT. It yields the protein CASSPSSGELFF.